This record concerns one T cell receptor beta chain sequence. Its antigen is currently unknown. The record originates from a study of CD8+CD57+ T cells in acquired aplastic anemia. Whole-study context: The DNA of sorted CD4+ and CD8+ cells averaged 3.2 ug. Study findings and constraints: Significant differences in CD8+ Simpson's diversity were not observed between patients and controls. Patients and controls shared some 30 CD8+ CDR3 sequences.

This CDR3 has 13 amino acids. Looked up from germline, CDR1 is MNHEY and CDR2 is SVGAGI. Trimming stripped 2 bases from V and 8 bases from J, with 7 bases between. In patients chosen for sequencing, flow cytometry had shown CD8+CD57+ cell expansion. Blood samples were obtained from patients who had received no prior therapy. Genomic DNA, the template, was used for profiling of the TCR beta VDJ and CDR3. A single record per CDR3 protein comes from TCRdb applying MiXCR to the reads. There are under 350,000 distinct CDR3 sequences in the sample; 56% occur only once, and approximately 1.3% lies in the top ten.

This TCR came from a human donor with aplastic anemia. Sequencing used sorted CD4+, CD8+, or CD8+CD57+ T cells (not recorded which) from PBMCs. The chain has TRBV6-5 and TRBJ1-6; D not certain. The CDR3 loop reads CASSYRDYSPLHF. CDR3 DNA sequence: TGTGCCAGCAGTTACAGGGATTATTCACCCCTCCACTTT.